The 8 T cell receptor beta chains reported below all come from one sample, sequenced in a study of blood T cell repertoires in COVID-19. Produced via immunoSEQ multiplex PCR; TCRdb's table is partial and in-frame only. The table records 200,000 or so clones, approximately 89% of them present only once. Sample: PBMCs or T cells enriched from blood (not recorded which). These receptors came from a woman between 40 and 55 years old with acute COVID-19.

The gene calls are TRBV7-9 and TRBJ1-3; possibly TRBD1 for D (5 bases). Germline V CDR1 and CDR2: SEHNR, FQNEAQ (reference sequence). The CDR3 consists of 17 residues. V was shortened by 5 bases and J by 0 bases, with 17 bases between the two germline ends. For the CDR3, the DNA is TGTGCCAGCAGCGACAATACAGGTTCCCGCTCTGGAAACACCATATATTTT. This gives the protein CASSDNTGSRSGNTIYF.

This clone was detected only once. The chain joins TRBV24-1 to TRBJ2-6, with D possibly matching TRBD2 (7 bases). Trimming left V 3 bases short and J 1 base short, with 15 bases between. CDR1 and CDR2 (germline): KGHDR, SFDVKD. The CDR3 is 18 residues long. CDR3 DNA: TGTGCCACCAGTGATCCCCCAGGGGAGGGTTCTGGGGCCAACGTCCTGACTTTC. Translation gives CATSDPPGEGSGANVLTF.

V and J are TRBV12-3 or TRBV12-4 and TRBJ2-7, with 7 bases that match TRBD1. J lost 4 bases, V lost 6 bases, and 6 bases had no gene match. This CDR3 contains 13 residues. The CDR3 spells CASSRGQLYEQYF. The CDR3 DNA is TGTGCCAGCAGCCGGGGACAGTTGTACGAGCAGTACTTC.

V usage is TRBV7-9 and J usage is TRBJ2-3; TRBD1 matches 7 bases. This CDR3 contains 16 residues. V trimming: 1 base; J trimming: 4 bases; junction bases outside the gene matches: 8. Germline-derived CDR1 and CDR2 are SEHNR and FQNEAQ (reference sequence). The CDR3 DNA reads as TGTGCCAGCAGCTTAGGACAGGGATGGGGTCCAGATACGCAGTATTTT. Translated: CASSLGQGWGPDTQYF.

This CDR3 is CASKLATADSYEQYF. CDR3 in DNA: TGTGCCAGCAAACTCGCCACGGCGGACTCCTACGAGCAGTACTTC. The rearrangement joins TRBV27 to TRBJ2-7; D is uncertain. Trimming left V 7 bases short and J 0 bases short, with 16 bases between. The CDR3 sequence is 15 residues long. Germline CDR1 and CDR2: MNHEY and SMNVEV (reference sequence).

The chain joins TRBV6-5 to TRBJ1-1, with 7 bases lining up with TRBD1. Trimming at V came to 6 bases and at J to 4 bases, leaving 5 bases not matched to a gene. The CDR3 is 13 residues long. The germline gives CDR1 MNHEY, CDR2 SVGAGI. The CDR3 coding sequence is TGTGCCAGCAGCCCGACAGGGCTCACTGAAGCTTTCTTT. Translation gives CASSPTGLTEAFF.

The V gene is TRBV19, the J gene TRBJ2-7; 10 nucleotides align to TRBD2. J gave up 6 bases and V 2 bases, and 4 bases lay outside the gene matches. The length of the CDR3 is 14 residues. Germline V gives CDR1 LNHDA, CDR2 SQIVND (reference sequence). The CDR3 reads CASSIQREGTEQYF. In nucleotides, the CDR3 is TGTGCCAGTAGTATACAGCGGGAGGGCACCGAGCAGTACTTC.

CDR3 sequence: CASSDPTSSYEQYF. In DNA, the CDR3 is TGTGCCAGCAGTGACCCTACTAGCTCCTACGAGCAGTACTTC. The V and J genes are TRBV6-1 and TRBJ2-7; possible D gene TRBD2, 5 bases. The V end lost 3 bases, the J end lost 0 bases, and 9 bases lay between the germline ends. Germline loops: CDR1 MNHNS, CDR2 SASEGT. The CDR3 length is 14 residues.